What follows are 5 T cell receptor beta chains derived from one specimen sequenced in a study of T-cell memory formation after mild COVID-19 (dated by TCRdb to about 2021). The library was prepared using 5' RACE. The sequencing machine was an Illumina NovaSeq 6000. Clones were called with MiXCR by TCRdb after fastp trimmed the public reads at Q25, and only in-frame beta chains were retained. A single entry per CDR3 protein holds the most common genes and DNA from its merged rows. The sample table shows about 290,000 distinct CDR3 sequences, and 15% are seen once. Over 20% of the sample belongs to the ten largest clones. Sequencing was carried out using PBMCs or a T cell subset sorted from them (not recorded which). The receptor set was obtained from a man aged 18-30 years who had mild COVID-19 (a few samples of this study predate the infection). The sample titles of this study are shuffled in the database, so cell type and time point are left out; the donor was told from shared clones.

The J gene is TRBJ1-1, the V gene TRBV5-1; weak D call: TRBD1 (5 bases). The ends were cut back, 4 bases at V and 4 bases at J, with 17 bases in the middle. This CDR3 is 15 amino acids long. Per germline, CDR1 SGHRS and CDR2 YFSETQ. The chain's CDR3 is CASSPSGGEGTEAFF. CDR3 nucleotides: TGCGCCAGCAGCCCCTCGGGGGGGGAAGGCACTGAAGCTTTCTTT.

This clonotype has only a few counts. This sequence joins TRBV7-3 and TRBJ2-3; TRBD1 might be the D (5 bases). Between the trimmed V and J ends, which lost 5 bases and 6 bases, there was a span of 12 bases. The CDR3 loop spans 13 amino acids. The germline V gene has CDR1 SGHTA and CDR2 FQGTGA. Here the CDR3 reads CASSTYGADTQYF. The CDR3 DNA sequence: TGTGCCAGCAGCACCTATGGGGCCGATACGCAGTATTTT.

This clonotype came up a few times. This rearrangement joins TRBV29-1 to TRBJ1-5, with D tentatively TRBD1 (6 bases). The V gene lost 6 bases and the J gene lost 2 bases, with 11 bases spanning the gap. The CDR3 totals 13 residues. CDR1 is SQVTM and CDR2 is ANQGSEA in the germline V gene. In DNA form, the CDR3 reads TGCAGCGTGGCCGGGACACGCAATCAGCCCCAGCATTTT. It translates to CSVAGTRNQPQHF.

The chain recombines TRBV5-5 with TRBJ1-5, with TRBD1 identical over 8 bases. CDR1 is SGHKS, CDR2 YYEKEE, per germline (reference sequence). The V and J ends lost 0 bases and 5 bases, in that order; junction bases with no gene match: 7. The CDR3 length is 16 residues. The CDR3 DNA follows: TGTGCCAGCAGCTTGGGTGACAGGGGAAGCTATCAGCCCCAGCATTTT. This encodes CASSLGDRGSYQPQHF.

This clonotype showed up just a few times. The chain's CDR3 is CASSQEFQGKGLAGQFF. The CDR3 DNA follows: TGTGCCAGCAGCCAAGAATTCCAGGGGAAGGGACTAGCGGGTCAGTTCTTC. The genes are TRBV14 and TRBJ2-1, with 12 bases aligning to TRBD2. The V gene's germline CDR1 is SGHDN and CDR2 FVKESK. The CDR3 sequence is 17 residues long. Trimming at V came to 0 bases and at J to 13 bases, leaving 13 bases not matched to a gene.